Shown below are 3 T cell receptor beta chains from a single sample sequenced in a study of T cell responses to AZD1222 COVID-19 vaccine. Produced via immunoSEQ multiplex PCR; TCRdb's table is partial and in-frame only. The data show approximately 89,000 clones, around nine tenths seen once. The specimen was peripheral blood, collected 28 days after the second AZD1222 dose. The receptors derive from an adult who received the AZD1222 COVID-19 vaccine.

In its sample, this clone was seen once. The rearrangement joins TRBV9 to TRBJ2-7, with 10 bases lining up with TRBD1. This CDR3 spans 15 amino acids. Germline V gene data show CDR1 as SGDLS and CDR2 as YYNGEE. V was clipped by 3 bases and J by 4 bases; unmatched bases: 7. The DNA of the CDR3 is TGTGCCAGCAGCGCCCGAACGGGACAGGGGTACGAGCAGTACTTC. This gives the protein CASSARTGQGYEQYF.

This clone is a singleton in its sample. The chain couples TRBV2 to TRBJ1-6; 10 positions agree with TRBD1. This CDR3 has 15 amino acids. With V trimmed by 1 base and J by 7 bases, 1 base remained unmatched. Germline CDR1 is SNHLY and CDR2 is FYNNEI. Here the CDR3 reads CASSEGTGGNSPLHF. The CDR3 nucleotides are TGTGCCAGCAGTGAAGGGACAGGGGGGAATTCACCCCTCCACTTT.

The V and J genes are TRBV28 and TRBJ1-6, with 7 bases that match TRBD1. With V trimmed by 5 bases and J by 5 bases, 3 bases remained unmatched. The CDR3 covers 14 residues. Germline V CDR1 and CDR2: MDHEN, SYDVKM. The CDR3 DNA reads TGTGCCAGCAGTCCTGACAGGGATAATTCACCCCTCCACTTT. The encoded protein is CASSPDRDNSPLHF.